The following is a T cell receptor (beta chain) sequence with its context. Using a J-beta primer mix together with a sample-barcoded 5' primer, a second PCR was run for roughly 7 to 12 cycles. One entry per CDR3 protein results from TCRdb running MiXCR on the 5' RACE reads. This table holds 1.5 million to 2 million distinct CDR3 sequences, around 48% found once. The germline gives CDR1 MNHNY, CDR2 SVGAGI (reference sequence). V shed 9 bases and J shed 7 bases, with 25 bases lying between them. The CDR3 covers 15 residues. This entry comes from a study of blood T cells in healthy people across ages. Researchers collected roughly 10 milliliters of peripheral blood from every single donor.

The V gene is TRBV6-6, the J gene TRBJ2-7; D may correspond to TRBD1 or TRBD2 (5 bases each). The material sequenced was blood. The sequence derives from a woman aged 40 to 50 in good health. DNA of the CDR3: TGTGCCAGTGGGATGTCTGTCGGGACGTACAATGAGCAGTACTTC. This encodes CASGMSVGTYNEQYF.